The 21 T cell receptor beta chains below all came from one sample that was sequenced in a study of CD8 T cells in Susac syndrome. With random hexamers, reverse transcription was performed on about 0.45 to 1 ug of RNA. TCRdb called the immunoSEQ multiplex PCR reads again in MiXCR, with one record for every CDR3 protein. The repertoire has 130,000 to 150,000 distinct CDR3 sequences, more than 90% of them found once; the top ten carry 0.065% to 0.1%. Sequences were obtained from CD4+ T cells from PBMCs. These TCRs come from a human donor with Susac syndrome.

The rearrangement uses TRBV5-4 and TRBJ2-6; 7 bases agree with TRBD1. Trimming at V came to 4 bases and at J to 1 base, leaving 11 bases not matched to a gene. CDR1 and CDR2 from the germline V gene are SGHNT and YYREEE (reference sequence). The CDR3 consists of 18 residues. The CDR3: CASSPPGQPNSGANVLTF. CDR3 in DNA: TGTGCCAGCAGCCCACCGGGACAGCCTAATTCTGGGGCCAACGTCCTGACTTTC. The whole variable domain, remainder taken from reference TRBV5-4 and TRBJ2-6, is ETGVTQSPTHLIKTRGQQVTLRCSSQSGHNTVSWYQQALGQGPQFIFQYYREEENGRGNFPPRFSGLQFPNYSSELNVNALELDDSALYLCASSPPGQPNSGANVLTFGAGSRLTVL.

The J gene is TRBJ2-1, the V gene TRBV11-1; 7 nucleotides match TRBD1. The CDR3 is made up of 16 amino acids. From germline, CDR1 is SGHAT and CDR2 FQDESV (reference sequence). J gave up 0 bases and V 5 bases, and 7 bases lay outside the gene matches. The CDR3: CASSTRQGRSYNEQFF. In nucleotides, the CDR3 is TGTGCCAGCAGCACCAGACAGGGTCGCTCCTACAATGAGCAGTTCTTC.

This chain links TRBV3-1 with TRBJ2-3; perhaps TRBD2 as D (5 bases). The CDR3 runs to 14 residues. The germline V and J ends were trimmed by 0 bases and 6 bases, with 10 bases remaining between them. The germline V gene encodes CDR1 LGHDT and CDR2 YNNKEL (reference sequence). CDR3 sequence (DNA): TGTGCCAGCAGCCAAGACTGGACTGGTGATACGCAGTATTTT. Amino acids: CASSQDWTGDTQYF.

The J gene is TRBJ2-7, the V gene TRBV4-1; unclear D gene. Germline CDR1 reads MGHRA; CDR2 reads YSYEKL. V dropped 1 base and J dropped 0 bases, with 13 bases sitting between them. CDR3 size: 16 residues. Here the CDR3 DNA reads TGCGCCAGCAGCCAAGTAGTAATCCTCTTCTCCTACGAGCAGTACTTC. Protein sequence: CASSQVVILFSYEQYF.

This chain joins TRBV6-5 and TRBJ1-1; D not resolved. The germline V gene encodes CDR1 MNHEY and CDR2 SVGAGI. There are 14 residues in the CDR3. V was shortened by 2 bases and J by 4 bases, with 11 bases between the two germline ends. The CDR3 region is CASSYGRLGTEAFF. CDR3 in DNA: TGTGCCAGCAGTTACGGCAGGCTTGGCACTGAAGCTTTCTTT.

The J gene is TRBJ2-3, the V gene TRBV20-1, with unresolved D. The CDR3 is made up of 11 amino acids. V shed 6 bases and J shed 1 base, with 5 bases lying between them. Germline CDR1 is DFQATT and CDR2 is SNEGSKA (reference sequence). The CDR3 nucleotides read TGCAGTGCGGCGGGCACAGATACGCAGTATTTT. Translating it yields CSAAGTDTQYF.

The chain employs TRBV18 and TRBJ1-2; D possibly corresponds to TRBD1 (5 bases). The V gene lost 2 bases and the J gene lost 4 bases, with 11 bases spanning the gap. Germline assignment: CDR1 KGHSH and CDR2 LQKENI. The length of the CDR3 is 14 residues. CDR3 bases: TGTGCCAGCTCACCAGACAGTATCGGCTATGGCTACACCTTC. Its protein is CASSPDSIGYGYTF.

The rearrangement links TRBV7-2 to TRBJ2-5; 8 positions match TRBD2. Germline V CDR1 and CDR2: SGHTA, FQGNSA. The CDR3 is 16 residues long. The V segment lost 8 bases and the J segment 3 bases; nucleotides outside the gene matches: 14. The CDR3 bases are TGTGCCAGCGGCATCTCCGGGACTAGGGGGGAAGAGACCCAGTACTTC. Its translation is CASGISGTRGEETQYF.

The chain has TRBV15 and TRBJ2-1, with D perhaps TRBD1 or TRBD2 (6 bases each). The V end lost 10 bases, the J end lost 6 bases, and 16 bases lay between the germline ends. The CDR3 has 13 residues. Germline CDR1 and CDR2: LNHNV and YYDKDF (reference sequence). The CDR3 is CAIQTRGVNEQFF. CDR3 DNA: TGTGCCATACAGACTAGGGGGGTCAATGAGCAGTTCTTC.

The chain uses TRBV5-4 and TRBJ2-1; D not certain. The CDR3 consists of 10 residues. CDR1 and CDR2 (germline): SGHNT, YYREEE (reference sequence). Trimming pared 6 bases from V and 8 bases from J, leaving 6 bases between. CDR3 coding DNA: TGTGCCAGCATCCTGGATGAGCAGTTCTTC. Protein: CASILDEQFF.

CDR3 region: CSARDGGADTQYF. As DNA, the CDR3 is TGCAGTGCTAGAGATGGAGGCGCAGATACGCAGTATTTT. This chain joins TRBV20-1 and TRBJ2-3, with a weak D call TRBD2 (5 bases). The V end lost 0 bases, the J end lost 4 bases, and 8 bases lay between the germline ends. The CDR3 sequence is 13 residues long. Germline-derived CDR1 and CDR2 are DFQATT and SNEGSKA (reference sequence).

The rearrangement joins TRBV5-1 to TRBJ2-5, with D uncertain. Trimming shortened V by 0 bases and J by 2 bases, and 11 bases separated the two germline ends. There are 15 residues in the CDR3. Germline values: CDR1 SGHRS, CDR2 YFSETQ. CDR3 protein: CASSLVLSRQETQYF. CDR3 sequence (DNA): TGCGCCAGCAGCTTGGTACTGAGCAGACAAGAGACCCAGTACTTC.

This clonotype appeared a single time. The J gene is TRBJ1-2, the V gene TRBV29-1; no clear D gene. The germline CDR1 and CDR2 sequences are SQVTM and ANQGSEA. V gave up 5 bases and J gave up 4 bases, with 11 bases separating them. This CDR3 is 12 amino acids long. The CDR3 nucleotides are TGCAGCGTTCGGGCTTCTGGCTATGGCTACACCTTC. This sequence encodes CSVRASGYGYTF.

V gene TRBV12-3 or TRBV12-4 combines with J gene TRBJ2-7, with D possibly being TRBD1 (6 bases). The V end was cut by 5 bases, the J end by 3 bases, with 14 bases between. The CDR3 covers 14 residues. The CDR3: CASSPSGQFYEQYF. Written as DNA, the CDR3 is TGTGCCAGCAGTCCATCGGGACAATTCTACGAGCAGTACTTC.

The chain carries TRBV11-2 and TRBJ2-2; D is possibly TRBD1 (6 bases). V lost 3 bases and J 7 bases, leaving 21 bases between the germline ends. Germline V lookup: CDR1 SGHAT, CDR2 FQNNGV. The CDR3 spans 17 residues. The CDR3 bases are TGTGCCAGCAGCTTCCGGGACATCTCACCCCAGGGCGGGGAGCTGTTTTTT. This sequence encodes CASSFRDISPQGGELFF.

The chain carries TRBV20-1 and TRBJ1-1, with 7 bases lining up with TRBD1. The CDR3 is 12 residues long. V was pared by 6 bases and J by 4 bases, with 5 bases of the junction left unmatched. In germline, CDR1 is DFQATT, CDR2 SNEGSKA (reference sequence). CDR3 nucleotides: TGCAGTGCCAGGGGGGATGGCACTGAAGCTTTCTTT. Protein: CSARGDGTEAFF.

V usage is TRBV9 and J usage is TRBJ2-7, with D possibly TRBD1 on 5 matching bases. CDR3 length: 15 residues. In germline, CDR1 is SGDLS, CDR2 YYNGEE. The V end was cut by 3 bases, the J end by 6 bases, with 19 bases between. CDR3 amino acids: CASSETEVTPGEQYF. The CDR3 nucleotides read TGTGCCAGCAGCGAGACAGAGGTGACCCCCGGCGAGCAGTACTTC.

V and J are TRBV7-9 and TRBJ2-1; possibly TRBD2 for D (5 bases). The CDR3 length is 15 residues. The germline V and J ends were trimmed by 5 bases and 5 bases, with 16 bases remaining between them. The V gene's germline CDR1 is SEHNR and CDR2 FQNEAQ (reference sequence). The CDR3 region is CASSPGRGLNNEQFF. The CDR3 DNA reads TGTGCCAGCAGCCCTGGGAGAGGCCTCAACAATGAGCAGTTCTTC.

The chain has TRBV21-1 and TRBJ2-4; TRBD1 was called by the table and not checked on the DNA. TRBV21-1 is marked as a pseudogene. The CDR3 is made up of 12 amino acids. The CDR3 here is CASPGAKNIQYF. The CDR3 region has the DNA TGTGCCTCCCCAGGGGCCAAAAACATTCAGTACTTC.

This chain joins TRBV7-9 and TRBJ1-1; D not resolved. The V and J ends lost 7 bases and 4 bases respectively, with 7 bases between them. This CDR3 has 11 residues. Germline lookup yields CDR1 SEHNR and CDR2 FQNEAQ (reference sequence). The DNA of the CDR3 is TGTGCCAGCATGTTTAGCACTGAAGCTTTCTTT. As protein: CASMFSTEAFF.

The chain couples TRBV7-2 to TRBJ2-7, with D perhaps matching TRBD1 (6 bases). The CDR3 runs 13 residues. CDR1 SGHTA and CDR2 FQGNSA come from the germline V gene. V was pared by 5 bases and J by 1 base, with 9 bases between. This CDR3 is CASSTGPSYEQYF. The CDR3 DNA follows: TGTGCCAGCAGCACAGGGCCGTCCTACGAGCAGTACTTC.